The text below deals with one T cell receptor (beta chain). These data come from a study of shared clonotypes between healthy human individuals. In germline, CDR1 is SNHLY, CDR2 FYNNEI. Deletions cut 9 bases from V and 4 bases from J, with 16 bases between. This CDR3 is 14 amino acids long. Here immunoSEQ multiplex PCR was the method, and the copy in TCRdb shows in-frame clones only, minus some. The table lists around 940,000 clones, 60% to 85% of them singletons. The donors, all of them Caucasian adults, lived in Nashville, Tennessee. The origin of this receptor is a man aged 18 to 30 in good health. The sequenced material came from memory CD4+ T cells sorted from blood. Subset here: CD45RA-negative fraction. V and J are TRBV2 and TRBJ1-3; D is undetermined. The CDR3: CASLPGYSGNTIYF. In DNA, the CDR3 is TGTGCCAGTCTCCCGGGCTACTCAGGAAACACCATATATTTT.